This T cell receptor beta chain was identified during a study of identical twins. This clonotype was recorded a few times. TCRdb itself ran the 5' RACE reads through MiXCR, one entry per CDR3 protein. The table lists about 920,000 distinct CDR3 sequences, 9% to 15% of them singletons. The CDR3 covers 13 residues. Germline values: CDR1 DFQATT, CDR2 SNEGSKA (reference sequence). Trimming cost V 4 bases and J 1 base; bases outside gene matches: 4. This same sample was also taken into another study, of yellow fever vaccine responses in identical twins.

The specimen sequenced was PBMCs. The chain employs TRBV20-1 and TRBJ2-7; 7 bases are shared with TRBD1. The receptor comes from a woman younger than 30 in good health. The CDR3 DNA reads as TGCAGTGCTAAAGACAGGGAATCCTACGAGCAGTACTTC. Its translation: CSAKDRESYEQYF.